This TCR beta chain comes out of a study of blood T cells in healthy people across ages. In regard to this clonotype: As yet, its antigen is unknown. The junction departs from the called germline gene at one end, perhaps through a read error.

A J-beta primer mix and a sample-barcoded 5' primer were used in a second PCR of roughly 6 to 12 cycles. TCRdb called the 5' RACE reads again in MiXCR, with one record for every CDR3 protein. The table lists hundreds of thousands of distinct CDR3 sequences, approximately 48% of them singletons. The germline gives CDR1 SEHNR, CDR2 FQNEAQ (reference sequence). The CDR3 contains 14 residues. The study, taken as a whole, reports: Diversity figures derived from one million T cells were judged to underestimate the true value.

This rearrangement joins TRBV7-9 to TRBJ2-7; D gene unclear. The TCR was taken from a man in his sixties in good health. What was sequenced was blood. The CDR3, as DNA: TGTGCCGGCAGCCCCAGGAGTGCATCCTACGAGCAGTACTTC. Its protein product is CAGSPRSASYEQYF.